This TCR beta chain stems from a study of T cell responses to AZD1222 COVID-19 vaccine (dated by TCRdb to 2020 to 2022). Context from the whole study: Because spike-specific TCR depth and breadth did not differ between the two schedules, AZD1222 recipients who got a second dose at roughly 4 weeks were pooled with those who got a second dose at roughly 12 weeks. Trial participants were enrolled by age into 18-55, 56-69 and 70-plus year subgroups, with around 140, 26 and 57 TCR-sequenced participants respectively. TCR sequencing covered fewer than 250 trial participants: about 210 given two doses of AZD1222 and about 26 given two doses of MenACWY control vaccine.

The paper's findings and limits, for the study overall: CD4 TCRs associated with the vaccine covered the entire spike protein, and the dominant responses were in regions 160-218 and 743-854. Conclusions about previously exposed vaccinees are limited because only five to seven AZD1222 recipients were SARS-CoV-2 seropositive at baseline. Participants were mostly white British and included more females than males, and it was suggested by the authors that clonal diversity may have been underestimated. Epitopes outside the regions mutated in the B.1.351 and B.1.1.7 variants were reportedly recognized by nearly half of the unique spike-specific TCRs. No day 14 peak-response samples were available, so repertoires were characterized only after the peak T cell response. In the small 56-69-year group, the increase in depth fell short of significance, most likely because of low power. Spike-specific TCR breadth and depth rose significantly after two AZD1222 doses compared with day 0 and with MenACWY recipients.

As to this clone: Its antigen has not been determined. No base qualities exist here, and no much larger clone lies one base off it.

What the time point label conveys for this sample: baseline before first vaccination. Vaccinee samples came from UK trials COV001 and COV002, including a single-blind randomized controlled phase 2/3 trial of AZD1222 (ChAdOx1 nCoV-19) in healthy adults. For TCRbeta chain sequencing, PBMC samples were collected from trial participants at day 0 and at day 28 after the second dose. The CDR3 regions of human TCRbeta chains were analyzed by immunosequencing. The study's processing was this. Repertoire TCRs were checked for matches against a reference library of SARS-CoV-2-specific TCRs that had been generated using the MIRA antigen-specificity platform. Breadth was defined as the fraction of unique TCRs that were SARS-CoV-2-associated, and depth was defined as the fraction of total T cells that were SARS-CoV-2-associated. Using the MIRA data, each spike-specific TCR was assigned both to the spike region to which the TCR was reactive and to a CD4 or CD8 class. Log10-transformed breadth and depth values were compared by one-way ANOVA with Sidak's multiple comparisons tests. TCRdb's version of the immuneACCESS table is confined to in-frame rearrangements and falls short of the full clone set. An unresolved V gene accounts for under half of the shortfall where checked; the remainder is of unknown origin. V, J and clone size reflect that table, while D and trimming were determined from the DNA. The sample has roughly 44,000 clones on record, approximately 86% of them singletons. 52% of the sample rests with the top ten.

Sample: peripheral blood, taken on day 0 of AZD1222 vaccination. This TCR came from an adult in good health.

CDR3 loop: CASSYGTPGGNTIYF. The DNA sequence is given as TGTGCCAGCAGTTACGGGACACCCGGGGGAAACACCATATATTTT. The rearranged chain carries TRBV2 and TRBJ1-3; 6 matching bases give a weak D call of TRBD1. The CDR3 holds 15 amino acids from the cysteine to the phenylalanine. CDR3 DNA only is kept here, 45 bases in frame from base 1. The CDR1 and CDR2 encoded by the germline V gene are SNHLY and FYNNEI. V is clipped by 5 bases and J by 4 bases, and the sequence between their germline boundaries is 15 bases long.